The source of this TCR beta chain is a study of a mutant IDH1 vaccine in newly diagnosed glioma (dated by TCRdb to about 2021). Broadly, across the study: Patients received eight vaccinations in weeks 1, 3, 5, 7, 11, 15, 19 and 23, corresponding to visits V03 through V10. Vaccination began 4-6 weeks after radiotherapy alone, or alongside temozolomide cycles in the chemotherapy-containing groups. Of the 32 patients who were treated, about 62% were male and about 40% were female, and the mean age was about 40 years. Before enrollment, patients had received standard therapy of radiotherapy alone, temozolomide alone, or radiochemotherapy with temozolomide; most received the combination. Six visits were used for peripheral blood collection: V03 (baseline), V05, V07, V10, V12 and V13. For exploratory analyses, around 23 treated patients had longitudinal TCRB deep sequencing done wherever samples were available. Study-wide findings and limitations: Availability determined which PBMC samples were chosen for TCRB deep sequencing. Immune responses induced by the vaccine were seen in approximately 93% of patients across multiple MHC alleles. According to the authors, sample limitations meant that analyses of patient blood samples could not be reproduced. No apparent relationship was observed between pseudoprogression and alterations in the top peripheral T cell clonotypes detected by TCRB sequencing.

The intended sense of this specimen's time point label: week 23, last vaccination. Each vaccine dose, consisting of 300 ug of a 20-mer mutant IDH1 peptide in Montanide, was administered subcutaneously with topical imiquimod. Newly diagnosed WHO grade 3 or 4 IDH1-mutant astrocytomas showing loss of nuclear ATRX were present in the donors. The samples were drawn from NOA16, a multicentre, single-arm, open-label phase I trial in Germany that tested a mutant IDH1 peptide vaccine in humans for the first time. The DNeasy Blood and Tissue Kit was used to extract genomic DNA from EDTA blood for TCRB sequencing. The CDR3, from cysteine to phenylalanine, totals 16 residues. This entry keeps only the CDR3 DNA: 48 bases, framed from base 1. V is clipped by 0 bases and J by 3 bases, and the sequence between their germline boundaries is 12 bases long. The germline V gene encodes CDR1 LGHNA and CDR2 YNFKEQ. Library creation used the immunoSEQ multiplex PCR assay. The hsTCRB Kit was used according to the manufacturer's protocol to amplify rearranged TCR beta chain sequences. TCRB libraries were sequenced on an Illumina MiSeq. For the original study's pipeline: Demultiplexing, trimming and gene mapping were performed with the kit vendor's proprietary platform. The table was pulled from immuneACCESS by TCRdb, which kept in-frame rearrangements only. Such tables lose some clones; where checked, under half of the loss comes from unresolved V genes, and the rest has no known cause. V and J calls and clone size follow that table, whereas D and trimming were derived from the DNA. Within this sample are 30,000 to 40,000 clones, with roughly 79% of them counted one time only. Jointly, the top ten make up over 4.5% of the sample.

This clone came up a few times. It lacks a known antigen. No base quality information exists; no much larger clone differs at one position. The sequence links TRBV4-2 to TRBJ2-1, with the D gene uncertain. Sequencing used PBMCs, obtained from a glioma patient whose treatment included an IDH1 peptide vaccine. This clonotype was sampled from a man aged 35 to 55 with glioma. The nucleotide sequence is given as TGTGCCAGCAGCCAAGATTGGCGAGGTTACTACAATGAGCAGTTCTTC. The translation is CASSQDWRGYYNEQFF.